Below, 14 T cell receptor beta chains from the same sample are listed, as sequenced in a study of Ad26.COV2.S vaccination and SARS-CoV-2 variants. Treatment defined: some 19 received Ad26.COV2.S at low or high dose, single or two shots; 5 received placebo; per-sample allocation not given. It was on day 63 after the first vaccine or placebo injection that samples were taken. Sequencing used immunoSEQ multiplex PCR; TCRdb keeps in-frame clones, though not all of them. The sample shows 300,000 to 400,000 clones, roughly 85% of them seen only once. Sequenced material: peripheral blood, taken in a trial of Ad26.COV2.S vaccine versus placebo. These receptors came from a person between 18 and 60 years old who received the Ad26.COV2.S COVID-19 vaccine or a placebo.

The chain carries TRBV9 and TRBJ2-2; D uncertain. The CDR3 spans 13 residues. CDR1 is SGDLS and CDR2 is YYNGEE in the germline V gene. V was trimmed by 3 bases and J by 5 bases, leaving 8 bases between them. The CDR3 nucleotides are TGTGCCAGCAGCGCCAAGATAACCGGGGAGCTGTTTTTT. Protein sequence: CASSAKITGELFF.

The chain combines TRBV5-1 with TRBJ2-6; D is uncertain. The V and J ends lost 0 bases and 2 bases respectively, with 9 bases between them. The length of the CDR3 is 16 residues. Looked up from germline, CDR1 is SGHRS and CDR2 is YFSETQ. CDR3 in DNA: TGCGCCAGCAGCTTGGTGTCTGGAGCTGGGGCCAACGTCCTGACTTTC. Translation gives CASSLVSGAGANVLTF. Together with reference TRBV5-1 and TRBJ2-6, the CDR3 gives the full variable domain: KAGVTQTPRYLIKTRGQQVTLSCSPISGHRSVSWYQQTPGQGLQFLFEYFSETQRNKGNFPGRFSGRQFSNSRSEMNVSTLELGDSALYLCASSLVSGAGANVLTFGAGSRLTVL.

This clone has just one count. For the CDR3, the DNA is TGTGCCAGTAGTATCGCAAAAGCGGGAGGGCCAGGGGAGCAGTACTTC. Residues: CASSIAKAGGPGEQYF. J is TRBJ2-7 and V is TRBV19; 10 bases fit TRBD2. The CDR3 sequence is 16 residues long. Trimming at V came to 3 bases and at J to 7 bases, leaving 12 bases not matched to a gene. CDR1 LNHDA and CDR2 SQIVND come from the germline V gene (reference sequence).

Many counts were recorded for this clone. The J gene is TRBJ1-5, the V gene TRBV11-3; D perhaps matches TRBD1 (5 bases). CDR3 size: 17 residues. Germline CDR1 and CDR2: SGHNT and YENEEA. Trimming stripped 0 bases from V and 0 bases from J, with 12 bases between. Here the CDR3 DNA reads TGTGCCAGCAGCTTAGAAGGGCACAGGAATAGCAATCAGCCCCAGCATTTT. This sequence encodes CASSLEGHRNSNQPQHF.

This chain uses TRBV25-1 with TRBJ2-5, with 10 bases matching TRBD2. Trimming at V came to 5 bases and at J to 6 bases, leaving 9 bases not matched to a gene. From germline, CDR1 is MGHDK and CDR2 SYGVNS. CDR3 length equals 15 residues. The CDR3 nucleotides are TGTGCCAGCAGTCCCATTGCTAGCGGGAGTAAGACCCAGTACTTC. Translated: CASSPIASGSKTQYF. The full variable domain, completed using reference TRBV25-1 and TRBJ2-5, is EADIYQTPRYLVIGTGKKITLECSQTMGHDKMYWYQQDPGMELHLIHYSYGVNSTEKGDLSSESTVSRIRTEHFPLTLESARPSHTSQYLCASSPIASGSKTQYFGPGTRLLVL.

The rearrangement joins TRBV27 to TRBJ2-3; no clear D. CDR3 length: 15 amino acids. CDR1 MNHEY and CDR2 SMNVEV come from the germline V gene (reference sequence). Trimming removed 7 bases from V and 2 bases from J, with 16 bases in between. This chain's CDR3 is CASIQTPIDTDTQYF. In nucleotides, the CDR3 is TGTGCCAGCATCCAAACACCTATAGACACAGATACGCAGTATTTT.

This clone was recorded only once. This chain connects TRBV18 to TRBJ1-1; no clear D gene. The germline V gene has CDR1 KGHSH and CDR2 LQKENI. The V end was cut by 1 base, the J end by 0 bases, with 6 bases between. This CDR3 spans 14 amino acids. The CDR3: CASSPQALNTEAFF. For the CDR3, the DNA is TGTGCCAGCTCACCACAGGCATTGAACACTGAAGCTTTCTTT.

The CDR3 region has the DNA TGTGCCAGCAGCGGACGGGACAGGGGTTCAGGCGGGAATTCACCCCTCCACTTT. Translating gives CASSGRDRGSGGNSPLHF. V is TRBV9 and J is TRBJ1-6; 10 bases agree with TRBD1. Germline V gene lookup returns CDR1 SGDLS and CDR2 YYNGEE. Trimming cost V 3 bases and J 7 bases; bases outside gene matches: 13. CDR3 length: 18 residues.

The chain recombines TRBV2 with TRBJ2-7; tentative D call: TRBD1 (5 bases). The CDR3 consists of 13 residues. Germline lookup yields CDR1 SNHLY and CDR2 FYNNEI. The ends were cut back, 2 bases at V and 7 bases at J, with 12 bases in the middle. In DNA, the CDR3 is TGTGCCAGCAGTGAAAGGGGCCCCATAGAGCAGTACTTC. This encodes CASSERGPIEQYF.

Here the CDR3 reads CAWEKRSPGNTIYF. The CDR3 nucleotides are TGTGCCTGGGAGAAAAGGTCTCCTGGAAACACCATATATTTT. The chain combines TRBV30 with TRBJ1-3; D is unclear. V lost 5 bases to trimming and J lost 2 bases, with 13 bases between them. Germline CDR1 GTSNPN, CDR2 SVGIG (reference sequence). The CDR3 runs 14 residues.

The CDR3 region is CATGQGASTEAFF. The CDR3, as DNA: TGTGCCACTGGGCAGGGGGCGTCCACTGAAGCTTTCTTT. V and J are TRBV15 and TRBJ1-1, with TRBD1 matching 8 bases. V was clipped by 9 bases and J by 4 bases; unmatched bases: 7. This CDR3 has 13 residues. Germline V gene data show CDR1 as LNHNV and CDR2 as YYDKDF (reference sequence).

The CDR3, as DNA: TGTGCCAGCAAACAGGGGTACACTGAAGCTTTCTTT. Translated, it gives CASKQGYTEAFF. This chain joins TRBV2 and TRBJ1-1, with 7 bases matching TRBD1. V was pared by 7 bases and J by 3 bases, with 2 bases of the junction left unmatched. The CDR3 runs to 12 residues. Germline CDR1 reads SNHLY; CDR2 reads FYNNEI. Full variable domain (missing parts from reference TRBV2 and TRBJ1-1): EPEVTQTPSHQVTQMGQEVILRCVPISNHLYFYWYRQILGQKVEFLVSFYNNEISEKSEIFDDQFSVERPDGSNFTLKIRSTKLEDSAMYFCASKQGYTEAFFGQGTRLTVV.

This chain connects TRBV4-3 to TRBJ2-3, with TRBD1 identical over 9 bases. The CDR3 is 20 amino acids. V lost 8 bases and J lost 1; bases outside the gene matches: 22. Germline CDR1 and CDR2: LGHNA and YSLEER. This CDR3 is CASRPGKRTGEFFGTDTQYF. DNA of the CDR3: TGCGCCAGCCGACCCGGAAAAAGGACAGGGGAATTTTTCGGCACAGATACGCAGTATTTT.

The V gene is TRBV27, the J gene TRBJ2-7; 9 bases are a match to TRBD1. CDR3 length: 13 amino acids. The junction had 8 bases not matched to a gene; V was cut back by 8 bases and J by 6 bases. In germline, CDR1 is MNHEY, CDR2 SMNVEV (reference sequence). The CDR3 coding sequence is TGTGCCAGCCGCCCCACGGACAGGGGCGAGCAGTACTTC. This codes for CASRPTDRGEQYF.